Shown below are 22 T cell receptor beta chains from a single sample sequenced in a study of patients and donors after allogeneic stem cell transplantation. TCRdb fed the RT-PCR reads into MiXCR, producing one record per CDR3 protein. The sample has a few hundred thousand distinct CDR3 sequences; roughly an eighth are singletons. Sequencing used blood, either unsorted or a sorted T cell fraction (not recorded which). The receptors were sampled from a human donor who was either an allogeneic HSCT recipient or a stem cell or donor lymphocyte infusion donor (not recorded which). It is not recorded whose cells these are; they may come from a transplant donor.

The chain combines TRBV6-1 with TRBJ1-3; D uncertain. V gave up 11 bases and J gave up 2 bases, with 10 bases separating them. The CDR3 loop spans 12 amino acids. The germline gives CDR1 MNHNS, CDR2 SASEGT. The CDR3, as DNA: TGTGCCGCCTCTAAGGCTGGAAACACCATATATTTT. This codes for CAASKAGNTIYF.

This clonotype has a handful of counts. This rearrangement joins TRBV20-1 to TRBJ2-3; 10 bases align to TRBD2. Losses at the gene ends were 5 bases for V and 5 bases for J; bases not matched to a gene: 7. Germline loops: CDR1 DFQATT, CDR2 SNEGSKA (reference sequence). CDR3 length equals 14 residues. The chain's CDR3 is CSAETSGPRDTQYF. In DNA form, the CDR3 reads TGCAGTGCTGAGACTAGCGGGCCAAGAGATACGCAGTATTTT.

This clonotype was counted ten times or more. V and J are TRBV20-1 and TRBJ1-4, with a tentative D call TRBD1 (5 bases). The CDR3 sequence is 12 residues long. Trimming cost V 5 bases and J 5 bases, with 9 bases left between them. The V gene's germline CDR1 is DFQATT and CDR2 SNEGSKA (reference sequence). The DNA for the CDR3 is TGCAGTGCTGGGACCTCAAATGAAAAACTGTTTTTT. This encodes CSAGTSNEKLFF.

Many counts were recorded for this clonotype. The V call is TRBV7-9, the J call TRBJ1-2; the D is unclear. Trimming removed 2 bases at V and 2 bases at J, with 12 bases between. The CDR3 loop spans 15 amino acids. Germline V lookup: CDR1 SEHNR, CDR2 FQNEAQ (reference sequence). The DNA for the CDR3 is TGTGCCAGCAGCTTAAGCGGGCTGGAAAACTATGGCTACACCTTC. Its translation: CASSLSGLENYGYTF.

The table lists this clonotype with a few counts. This chain joins TRBV12-3 or TRBV12-4 and TRBJ1-2; 9 bases are shared with TRBD1. The CDR3 sequence is 18 residues long. J lost 1 base, V lost 6 bases, and 15 bases had no gene match. CDR3 bases: TGTGCCAGCAGGAGACTTCGGGACAGGGTGGAGGGTAACTATGGCTACACCTTC. This translates into CASRRLRDRVEGNYGYTF.

This clonotype was observed a few times. The chain recombines TRBV10-3 with TRBJ2-3; D gene unclear. The CDR3 length is 13 residues. Trimming pared 0 bases from V and 2 bases from J, leaving 3 bases between. Germline V gene lookup returns CDR1 ENHRY and CDR2 SYGVKD. CDR3 protein: CAISESDTDTQYF. The CDR3 region has the DNA TGTGCCATCAGTGAGTCAGACACAGATACGCAGTATTTT.

The rearrangement uses TRBV12-3 or TRBV12-4 and TRBJ1-2; D not resolved. V was cut by 5 bases and J by 0 bases, with 7 bases left in between. This CDR3 spans 13 amino acids. The CDR3 sequence is CASSTLTNYGYTF. CDR3 nucleotide sequence: TGTGCCAGCAGTACCCTTACTAACTATGGCTACACCTTC.

This sequence joins TRBV18 and TRBJ2-7, with 7 bases aligning to TRBD1. This CDR3 has 16 amino acids. V dropped 4 bases and J dropped 4; count of bases not matched to a gene: 13. Germline loops: CDR1 KGHSH, CDR2 LQKENI. The CDR3 DNA follows: TGTGCCAGCTCACTCCGGCCGAGGGGGCGGATTTACGAGCAGTACTTC. Protein sequence: CASSLRPRGRIYEQYF.

The CDR3 sequence is CASSDSAPAGGFSPLHF. In nucleotides, the CDR3 is TGCGCCAGCAGCGATTCCGCTCCAGCCGGAGGGTTTTCACCCCTCCACTTT. This rearrangement joins TRBV4-3 to TRBJ1-6, with no clear D. V lost 5 bases, J lost 9 bases, and 23 bases lay in between. This CDR3 is built from 17 residues. The germline V gene has CDR1 LGHNA and CDR2 YSLEER.

This clonotype was seen at least ten times. The rearrangement uses TRBV29-1 and TRBJ2-2; 7 nucleotides line up with TRBD1. V trimming: 6 bases; J trimming: 4 bases; junction bases outside the gene matches: 8. There are 14 residues in the CDR3. Germline assignment: CDR1 SQVTM and CDR2 ANQGSEA. CDR3 in amino acids: CSVHTGAGTGELFF. As DNA, the CDR3 is TGCAGCGTCCATACAGGGGCGGGCACCGGGGAGCTGTTTTTT.

This clonotype was seen a few times. Here the CDR3 DNA reads TGTGCCAGCAGCTTAAGGCTAGCGGGGTTCTCCGAGCAGTACTTC. Its translation: CASSLRLAGFSEQYF. The V call is TRBV5-4, the J call TRBJ2-7; TRBD2 agrees at 9 bases. V shed 2 bases and J 6 bases; nucleotides not matched to a gene: 9. The CDR3 is 15 residues long. Looked up from germline, CDR1 is SGHNT and CDR2 is YYREEE (reference sequence). Combining the CDR3 with reference TRBV5-4 and TRBJ2-7 gives the whole variable domain ETGVTQSPTHLIKTRGQQVTLRCSSQSGHNTVSWYQQALGQGPQFIFQYYREEENGRGNFPPRFSGLQFPNYSSELNVNALELDDSALYLCASSLRLAGFSEQYFGPGTRLTVT.

There are a few counts of this clonotype. The rearrangement uses TRBV7-2 and TRBJ2-5, with TRBD2 as a possible D gene (7 bases). The V and J ends lost 5 bases and 4 bases respectively, with 17 bases between them. Germline V lookup: CDR1 SGHTA, CDR2 FQGNSA. CDR3 length equals 15 residues. The CDR3 protein is CASSETGGRVETQYF. DNA of the CDR3: TGTGCCAGCAGCGAAACCGGGGGGCGGGTAGAGACCCAGTACTTC.

The chain has TRBV5-1 and TRBJ1-6; 8 bases line up with TRBD1. The CDR3 covers 16 residues. Germline lookup yields CDR1 SGHRS and CDR2 YFSETQ. Trimming took 5 bases from V and 7 from J; bases not matched to a gene: 11. Written as DNA, the CDR3 is TGCGCCAGCAGGAACCGGGACAGGAACGAAAATTCACCCCTCCACTTT. Translating it yields CASRNRDRNENSPLHF.

This clonotype was observed a handful of times. The rearrangement uses TRBV7-9 and TRBJ1-4, with D uncertain. This CDR3 has 14 amino acids. Germline V CDR1 and CDR2: SEHNR, FQNEAQ (reference sequence). V was trimmed by 5 bases and J by 3 bases, leaving 10 bases between them. CDR3 sequence reads: CASSPMRANEKLFF. As DNA, the CDR3 is TGTGCCAGCAGCCCAATGCGGGCTAATGAAAAACTGTTTTTT.

The V call is TRBV23-1, the J call TRBJ2-1; a possible D gene is TRBD1 (6 bases). Being an ORF, TRBV23-1 has a function that is uncertain. The CDR3 length is 13 residues. Between the trimmed V and J ends, which lost 2 bases and 6 bases, there was a span of 8 bases. The chain's CDR3 is CASSQGGSNEQFF. The CDR3 DNA reads as TGCGCCAGCAGTCAAGGGGGCTCCAATGAGCAGTTCTTC.

This clonotype was detected only a few times. The genes are TRBV7-6 and TRBJ2-2; D uncertain. V lost 5 bases and J lost 6, with 13 bases in between. This CDR3 contains 14 residues. Germline V lookup: CDR1 SGHVS, CDR2 FNYEAQ. The CDR3 loop reads CASSVRTEPGELFF. The CDR3 DNA sequence: TGTGCCAGCAGCGTACGGACCGAGCCCGGGGAGCTGTTTTTT.

This clonotype was seen only a few times. The CDR3 loop reads CAVWDSRGEAFF. CDR3 nucleotides: TGTGCCGTGTGGGACAGCCGGGGGGAAGCTTTCTTT. The chain joins TRBV10-3 to TRBJ1-1, with TRBD1 matching over 7 bases. J gave up 8 bases and V 11 bases, and 11 bases lay outside the gene matches. The germline gives CDR1 ENHRY, CDR2 SYGVKD. CDR3 length: 12 amino acids.

This clonotype has ten or more counts. This CDR3 fails to terminate in the conserved phenylalanine or tryptophan, so it likely reflects a read error. It is unclear where the CDR3 begins or ends on the DNA, so no DNA is shown, and the CDR3 is as TCRdb lists it. This chain uses TRBV7-8 with TRBJ2-3; the table's TRBD1 call for D was not verified on the DNA. Counting both end residues, the CDR3 totals 13 amino acids. Germline CDR1 and CDR2: SGHVS and FQNEAQ. CDR3 residues: CASSPTRGGLGGV.

This clonotype was observed many times. The chain combines TRBV29-1 with TRBJ1-5; D remains unclear. V shed 4 bases and J shed 0 bases, with 4 bases lying between them. Per the germline V gene, CDR1 is SQVTM and CDR2 is ANQGSEA. The CDR3 contains 12 residues. CDR3 loop: CSVGYSNQPQHF. Written as DNA, the CDR3 is TGCAGCGTTGGTTATAGCAATCAGCCCCAGCATTTT.

Many counts were recorded for this clonotype. J is TRBJ2-5 and V is TRBV29-1; 7 bases fit TRBD2. This CDR3 is built from 13 residues. The germline CDR1 and CDR2 sequences are SQVTM and ANQGSEA. V was clipped by 3 bases and J by 5 bases; unmatched bases: 6. Written as DNA, the CDR3 is TGCAGCGTTGACGGGGGGAGGGTGGAGACCCAGTACTTC. It translates to CSVDGGRVETQYF.

This clonotype is deemed medium-sized. The chain uses TRBV20-1 and TRBJ2-1, with 12 bases fitting TRBD2. The germline V gene encodes CDR1 DFQATT and CDR2 SNEGSKA (reference sequence). The CDR3 runs 14 residues. J was trimmed by 8 bases and V by 5 bases; bases with no gene match: 7. CDR3 DNA sequence: TGCAGTGCTGGGGGGACTAGCGGGCTCGATGAGCAGTTCTTC. This sequence encodes CSAGGTSGLDEQFF.

The J gene is TRBJ1-2, the V gene TRBV7-2; TRBD1 is a possible D gene (6 bases). Germline V lookup: CDR1 SGHTA, CDR2 FQGNSA. This CDR3 is 14 amino acids long. Between the trimmed V and J ends, which lost 6 bases and 4 bases, there was a span of 15 bases. CDR3 nucleotides: TGTGCCAGCAGTTCTCCGCAGGGGTTCTATGGCTACACCTTC. Translating gives CASSSPQGFYGYTF.